Sequencing of this TCR beta chain was carried out in a study of CD8 T cells in Susac syndrome. The RNA input was about 0.5 to 1 ug, and it was reverse transcribed with random hexamers. The authors amplified TCR beta CDR3 across 54 Vbeta and 13 Jbeta using immunoSEQ multiplex PCR. MiXCR was run by TCRdb on the immunoSEQ multiplex PCR reads, yielding one entry per CDR3 protein. There are approximately 140,000 distinct CDR3 sequences in the sample; roughly 76% occur only once, and around 0.5% lies in the top ten. V shed 5 bases and J shed 1 base, with 8 bases lying between them. The CDR3 has 12 residues. The germline CDR1 and CDR2 sequences are GTSNPN and SVGIG (reference sequence). CD8+ and CD4+ T cells from blood underwent TCR beta sequencing. Isolation of CD8+ and CD4+ T cells was performed negatively, whereas enrichment of TEMRA cells was done by FACS.

The sequence was collected from a human donor with multiple sclerosis. This chain links TRBV30 with TRBJ1-1; no firm D call. Material for sequencing was CD8+ T cells from PBMCs. CDR3 coding DNA: TGTGCCTGGTCTGGAGGGAACACTGAAGCTTTCTTT. Its protein product is CAWSGGNTEAFF.